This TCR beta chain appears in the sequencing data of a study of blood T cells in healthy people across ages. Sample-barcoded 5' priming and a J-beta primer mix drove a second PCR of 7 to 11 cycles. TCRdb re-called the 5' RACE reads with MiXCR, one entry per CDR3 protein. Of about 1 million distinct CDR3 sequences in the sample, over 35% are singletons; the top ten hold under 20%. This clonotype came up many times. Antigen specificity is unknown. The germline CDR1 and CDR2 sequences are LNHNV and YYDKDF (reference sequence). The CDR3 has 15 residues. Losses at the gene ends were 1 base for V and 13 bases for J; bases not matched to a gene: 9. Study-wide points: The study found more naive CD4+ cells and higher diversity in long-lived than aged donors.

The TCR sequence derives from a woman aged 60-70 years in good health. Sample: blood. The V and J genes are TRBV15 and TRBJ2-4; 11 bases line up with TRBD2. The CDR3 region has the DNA TGTGCCACCAGCAGAGCGGCTAGCGGGAGGACGGAGCAGTACTTC. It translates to CATSRAASGRTEQYF.